The 32 T cell receptor beta chains below all came from one sample that was sequenced in a study of T cells in Graves' hyperthyroidism and ophthalmopathy. Amplification yielded TCR beta CDR3 regions, with RNA transcripts as the source. The study used the HTBI primer set for a first-round RT-PCR of the TCR CDR3. TCRdb reprocessed the multiplex PCR reads via MiXCR and lists one record per CDR3 protein. The data hold roughly 500,000 distinct CDR3 sequences, with roughly a sixth observed a single time. The sequenced material came from blood. Source of these receptors: a woman in her twenties or thirties with Graves' ophthalmopathy.

This clonotype came up a few times. V usage is TRBV6-1 and J usage is TRBJ1-1, with D hard to call. The CDR3 has 13 residues. V lost 5 bases to trimming and J lost 3 bases, with 10 bases between them. Per the germline V gene, CDR1 is MNHNS and CDR2 is SASEGT. The CDR3 sequence is CASSPQRDTEAFF. The CDR3, as DNA: TGTGCCAGCAGTCCACAGAGGGACACTGAAGCTTTCTTT.

This clonotype was detected only a few times. The chain uses TRBV28 and TRBJ1-4; D call uncertain. Trimming took 3 bases from V and 7 from J, leaving 15 bases between them. The CDR3 extends over 15 amino acids. Germline values: CDR1 MDHEN, CDR2 SYDVKM. The CDR3 spells CASSFQPPASEKLFF. DNA of the CDR3: TGTGCCAGCAGTTTCCAACCACCGGCGAGTGAAAAACTGTTTTTT.

This clonotype has only a few counts. The gene calls are TRBV7-9 and TRBJ2-7, with D tentatively TRBD1 (5 bases). Germline V CDR1 and CDR2: SEHNR, FQNEAQ (reference sequence). V was clipped by 8 bases and J by 6 bases, with 17 bases between them. The CDR3 totals 13 residues. The CDR3 bases are TGTGCCAGCGGCCCGCCAGGGCCCGGCGAGCAGTACTTC. It codes for CASGPPGPGEQYF.

This clonotype was recorded a few times. V gene TRBV11-2 combines with J gene TRBJ1-6; unclear D gene. Germline V lookup: CDR1 SGHAT, CDR2 FQNNGV. V gave up 5 bases and J gave up 9 bases, with 14 bases separating them. This CDR3 is built from 14 residues. The CDR3 DNA reads as TGTGCCAGCAGCGACGGGGTCCTGAGTTCACCCCTCCACTTT. Amino acid sequence: CASSDGVLSSPLHF.

The table lists this clonotype with a few counts. The chain employs TRBV15 and TRBJ2-7, with a possible D match to TRBD1 (6 bases). The V gene lost 1 base and the J gene lost 2 bases, with 12 bases spanning the gap. This CDR3 has 15 residues. Germline V gene sequence: CDR1 LNHNV, CDR2 YYDKDF (reference sequence). CDR3 in amino acids: CATSRGRDTAYEQYF. DNA for the CDR3: TGTGCCACCAGCAGAGGCCGGGACACGGCCTACGAGCAGTACTTC.

In its sample, this clonotype was seen many times. V is TRBV11-2 and J is TRBJ2-7; 7 bases map to TRBD2. Germline-derived CDR1 and CDR2 are SGHAT and FQNNGV. The CDR3 is made up of 17 amino acids. Trimming at V came to 5 bases and at J to 2 bases, leaving 15 bases not matched to a gene. CDR3 protein: CASSPLARRGMPYEQYF. CDR3 DNA: TGTGCCAGCAGCCCACTAGCAAGGCGGGGGATGCCCTACGAGCAGTACTTC.

This clonotype has at least ten counts. The chain links TRBV20-1 to TRBJ2-1, with 7 bases matching TRBD2. Trimming took 3 bases from V and 3 from J; bases not matched to a gene: 5. This CDR3 is 14 amino acids long. CDR1 is DFQATT, CDR2 SNEGSKA, per germline (reference sequence). CDR3 amino acids: CSASAGAYYNEQFF. CDR3 coding DNA: TGCAGTGCTAGTGCGGGAGCCTACTACAATGAGCAGTTCTTC.

There are many counts of this clonotype. The rearrangement links TRBV28 to TRBJ1-1; D is ambiguous. V was cut by 6 bases and J by 5 bases, with 13 bases left in between. Germline V lookup: CDR1 MDHEN, CDR2 SYDVKM. CDR3 length equals 13 residues. This chain's CDR3 is CASRLAGGTEAFF. As DNA, the CDR3 is TGTGCCAGCAGGCTCGCGGGTGGTACTGAAGCTTTCTTT.

In its sample, this clonotype was seen many times. The chain has TRBV7-2 and TRBJ2-7; the D is unclear. Germline CDR1 SGHTA, CDR2 FQGNSA. V was shortened by 5 bases and J by 5 bases, with 10 bases between the two germline ends. The CDR3 extends over 12 amino acids. CDR3: CASSQWNHEQYF. CDR3 in DNA: TGTGCCAGCAGCCAGTGGAACCACGAGCAGTACTTC. Combining the CDR3 with reference TRBV7-2 and TRBJ2-7 gives the whole variable domain GAGVSQSPSNKVTEKGKDVELRCDPISGHTALYWYRQSLGQGLEFLIYFQGNSAPDKSGLPSDRFSAERTGGSVSTLTIQRTQQEDSAVYLCASSQWNHEQYFGPGTRLTVT.

This clonotype has ten or more counts. This sequence joins TRBV28 and TRBJ1-5; D gene ambiguous. Germline V CDR1 and CDR2: MDHEN, SYDVKM. V was shortened by 3 bases and J by 9 bases, with 12 bases between the two germline ends. This CDR3 is built from 13 residues. CDR3 sequence (DNA): TGTGCCAGCAGTTTGAGGCAGCCTTGGCCCCAGCATTTT. Translated: CASSLRQPWPQHF.

This clonotype was found many times. The V call is TRBV2, the J call TRBJ2-2, with no clear D. Looked up from germline, CDR1 is SNHLY and CDR2 is FYNNEI. V shed 3 bases and J shed 8 bases, with 19 bases lying between them. The CDR3 has 16 amino acids. The CDR3 bases are TGTGCCAGCAGTGAGGACCTAGTTAGGTTGGCGGGGGAGCTGTTTTTT. Protein: CASSEDLVRLAGELFF.

At least ten counts were recorded for this clonotype. CDR3 in DNA: TGCAGTCCCCTGGACGGGAACACTGAAGCTTTCTTT. This sequence encodes CSPLDGNTEAFF. This chain links TRBV20-1 with TRBJ1-1; D unclear. With 8 bases removed from V and 1 base from J, the gap between germline ends came to 11 bases. The length of the CDR3 is 12 residues. CDR1 and CDR2 from the germline V gene are DFQATT and SNEGSKA (reference sequence).

The sample holds many counts of this clonotype. This rearrangement joins TRBV28 to TRBJ1-2; D gene unclear. V dropped 5 bases and J dropped 2 bases, with 9 bases sitting between them. Looked up from germline, CDR1 is MDHEN and CDR2 is SYDVKM. The CDR3 has 13 amino acids. CDR3 region: CASSPPVNYGYTF. Here the CDR3 DNA reads TGTGCCAGCAGTCCCCCGGTGAACTATGGCTACACCTTC.

The V and J genes are TRBV3-1 and TRBJ2-7; D is unclear. In germline, CDR1 is LGHDT, CDR2 YNNKEL (reference sequence). The length of the CDR3 is 11 residues. V lost 4 bases and J 8 bases, leaving 9 bases between the germline ends. The CDR3 nucleotides read TGTGCCAGCAGCCTTGAAGGGAAGCAGTACTTC. It translates to CASSLEGKQYF.

This clonotype was seen ten or more times. It may be a read error: a sequence one base away is much more abundant. The chain links TRBV7-3 to TRBJ2-3; 10 bases match TRBD2. With V trimmed by 2 bases and J by 5 bases, 1 base remained unmatched. The length of the CDR3 is 14 residues. Looked up from germline, CDR1 is SGHTA and CDR2 is FQGTGA. The CDR3 loop reads CASSLLAGEDTQYF. The CDR3 DNA follows: TGTGCCAGCAGCTTACTAGCGGGAGAAGATACGCAGTATTTT.

This clonotype occurred a few times. The gene calls are TRBV24-1 and TRBJ1-5; no definite D call. With 2 bases removed from V and 0 bases from J, the gap between germline ends came to 4 bases. CDR3 size: 14 residues. The V gene's germline CDR1 is KGHDR and CDR2 SFDVKD. As DNA, the CDR3 is TGTGCCACCAGTGATTATGGTAGCAATCAGCCCCAGCATTTT. It codes for CATSDYGSNQPQHF.

This clonotype has just a few counts. Sequence at one end of the junction differs from germline and may be a read error. The chain has TRBV9 and TRBJ2-7; no firm D call. Per germline, CDR1 SGDLS and CDR2 YYNGEE. This CDR3 spans 14 amino acids. CDR3 sequence: CASGVEGNSYEQYF. The CDR3 nucleotides are TGTGCCAGCGGCGTAGAAGGCAACTCCTACGAGCAGTACTTC.

This clonotype was seen a handful of times. V gene TRBV5-1 combines with J gene TRBJ2-5, with 8 bases lining up with TRBD1. This CDR3 is 15 amino acids long. Germline-derived CDR1 and CDR2 are SGHRS and YFSETQ. V lost 4 bases, J lost 4 bases, and 9 bases stayed unmatched. The CDR3 region is CASSRFPGQGETQYF. The CDR3 bases are TGCGCCAGCAGCCGATTCCCCGGACAGGGAGAGACCCAGTACTTC.

This CDR3 is CSARILAVWEQGVGNTIYF. Here the CDR3 DNA reads TGCAGTGCTAGGATCTTGGCGGTTTGGGAACAGGGCGTAGGAAACACCATATATTTT. The chain is built from TRBV20-1 and TRBJ1-3, with D possibly being TRBD1 (6 bases). CDR1 and CDR2 from the germline V gene are DFQATT and SNEGSKA (reference sequence). CDR3 size: 19 residues. The V and J ends lost 3 bases and 4 bases respectively, with 28 bases between them.

The genes are TRBV9 and TRBJ2-1; 7 positions match TRBD2. Per the germline V gene, CDR1 is SGDLS and CDR2 is YYNGEE. This CDR3 region has 15 residues. Germline trimming cut 1 base from V and 7 bases from J; bases unmatched to any gene: 8. The chain's CDR3 is CASSVWLAGMNEQFF. CDR3 in DNA: TGTGCCAGCAGCGTATGGTTAGCGGGTATGAATGAGCAGTTCTTC. The whole variable domain, remainder taken from reference TRBV9 and TRBJ2-1, is DSGVTQTPKHLITATGQRVTLRCSPRSGDLSVYWYQQSLDQGLQFLIQYYNGEERAKGNILERFSAQQFPDLHSELNLSSLELGDSALYFCASSVWLAGMNEQFFGPGTRLTVL.

This clonotype was observed a few times. A read error may produce the germline difference seen at one junction end. The rearrangement joins TRBV7-4 to TRBJ2-7; TRBD1 matches 8 bases. This CDR3 has 18 amino acids. Germline-derived CDR1 and CDR2 are SGHVT and SQSDAQ. Here the CDR3 reads CASNLQRSPGQASYEQYF. The CDR3 bases are TGTGCCAGCAACTTACAAAGATCCCCGGGACAGGCCTCCTACGAGCAGTACTTC.

This clonotype appeared a few times. The CDR3 reads CATSDPGLGGPQYF. Here the CDR3 DNA reads TGTGCCACCAGTGATCCGGGACTAGGGGGCCCCCAGTACTTC. The V and J genes are TRBV24-1 and TRBJ2-5; perhaps TRBD2 as D (8 bases). This CDR3 spans 14 amino acids. Germline V gene data show CDR1 as KGHDR and CDR2 as SFDVKD. With 3 bases removed from V and 9 bases from J, the gap between germline ends came to 16 bases.

There are many counts of this clonotype. This chain connects TRBV20-1 to TRBJ1-2; D not certain. With 0 bases removed from V and 0 bases from J, the gap between germline ends came to 11 bases. There are 15 residues in the CDR3. The germline V gene encodes CDR1 DFQATT and CDR2 SNEGSKA (reference sequence). CDR3 nucleotide sequence: TGCAGTGCTAGAGATGTTGTCGGGACTAACTATGGCTACACCTTC. Amino acid sequence: CSARDVVGTNYGYTF.

The chain combines TRBV9 with TRBJ2-1; 7 bases agree with TRBD2. After removal of 3 bases from V and 9 bases from J, the junction contained 6 bases not matched to a gene. The CDR3 spans 13 residues. The germline V gene encodes CDR1 SGDLS and CDR2 YYNGEE. The CDR3 DNA is TGTGCCAGCAGCGCCCGACTAGCACGTGAGCAGTTCTTC. This gives the protein CASSARLAREQFF.

This clonotype was recorded at least ten times. The CDR3 protein is CASSPPGLNEQFF. CDR3 DNA: TGTGCCAGCTCACCCCCCGGACTCAATGAGCAGTTCTTC. V usage is TRBV18 and J usage is TRBJ2-1; tentative D call: TRBD2 (5 bases). The CDR3 extends over 13 amino acids. Germline assignment: CDR1 KGHSH and CDR2 LQKENI. The V end lost 3 bases, the J end lost 6 bases, and 9 bases lay between the germline ends.

This clonotype was picked up many times. The genes are TRBV6-5 and TRBJ1-1; maybe TRBD1 (5 bases). Germline V gene sequence: CDR1 MNHEY, CDR2 SVGAGI. Trimming took 2 bases from V and 0 from J, leaving 10 bases between them. The CDR3 consists of 15 residues. DNA for the CDR3: TGTGCCAGCAGTTACAGGGCGGGGCTGAACACTGAAGCTTTCTTT. The encoded protein is CASSYRAGLNTEAFF.

This rearrangement joins TRBV6-2 or TRBV6-3 to TRBJ1-3; 10 positions match TRBD1. The CDR3 runs to 14 residues. Unmatched junction bases numbered 8, after V lost 7 bases and J lost 8 bases. CDR1 and CDR2 from the germline V gene are MNHEY and SVGEGT. The CDR3 region is CASTLGQGLDTIYF. CDR3 bases: TGTGCCAGCACACTGGGACAGGGGCTGGACACCATATATTTT.

The CDR3 DNA follows: TGCAGTGTTAAACAGGGCTTCTATAGCAATCAGCCCCAGCATTTT. It is translated as CSVKQGFYSNQPQHF. This chain links TRBV20-1 with TRBJ1-5, with a tentative D call TRBD1 (6 bases). Germline V gene data show CDR1 as DFQATT and CDR2 as SNEGSKA (reference sequence). The length of the CDR3 is 15 residues. V was cut by 7 bases and J by 0 bases, with 16 bases left in between.

The CDR3: CASSPTLWNEQFF. DNA of the CDR3: TGTGCCAGCAGCCCTACACTATGGAATGAGCAGTTCTTC. The chain carries TRBV7-9 and TRBJ2-1; D not certain. Trimming shortened V by 5 bases and J by 7 bases, and 12 bases separated the two germline ends. CDR1 is SEHNR and CDR2 is FQNEAQ in the germline V gene (reference sequence). The CDR3 loop spans 13 amino acids.

The table lists this clonotype with a few counts. The chain recombines TRBV20-1 with TRBJ2-3; TRBD1 matches at 12 bases. Per the germline V gene, CDR1 is DFQATT and CDR2 is SNEGSKA (reference sequence). V lost 6 bases, J lost 4 bases, and 5 bases stayed unmatched. The CDR3 extends over 14 amino acids. The DNA of the CDR3 is TGCAGTGCAATGGGACAGGGGGCCTCAGATACGCAGTATTTT. Its protein is CSAMGQGASDTQYF.

This clonotype appeared a few times. The rearrangement links TRBV27 to TRBJ2-7, with TRBD1 as a possible D gene (6 bases). Germline lookup yields CDR1 MNHEY and CDR2 SMNVEV (reference sequence). Between the trimmed V and J ends, which lost 7 bases and 4 bases, there was a span of 17 bases. This CDR3 comprises 14 residues. The CDR3 spells CASKGRDTSYEQYF. For the CDR3, the DNA is TGTGCCAGCAAGGGCAGGGACACCTCTTACGAGCAGTACTTC.

This clonotype appeared many times. The chain employs TRBV20-1 and TRBJ2-3, with 9 bases fitting TRBD1. The CDR3 spans 16 residues. The V gene end was trimmed by 0 bases and the J gene end by 1 base; junction bases not matched to a gene: 5. Germline lookup yields CDR1 DFQATT and CDR2 SNEGSKA (reference sequence). CDR3 bases: TGCAGTGCTAGAGAATCGAGGGACAGGGGCACAGATACGCAGTATTTT. It translates to CSARESRDRGTDTQYF.